This T cell receptor (beta chain) was found in a study of OX40 agonist ivuxolimab in advanced cancers. This CDR3 has 15 amino acids. In germline, CDR1 is SGDLS, CDR2 YYNGEE. With V trimmed by 4 bases and J by 0 bases, 5 bases remained unmatched. Study observations and caveats: On average, CD8+ T cells showed a greater number of expanded clones than CD4+.

Of note for this clone: Its antigen remains unknown.

Some clones are missing from TCRdb's copy, which holds only in-frame ones; the method was immunoSEQ multiplex PCR. This repertoire shows 45,000 to 50,000 clones, roughly 93% found once; its top ten account for around 19%. The material was CD4+ or CD8+ T cells sorted from blood, obtained in a trial of the OX40 agonist ivuxolimab. The J gene is TRBJ2-3, the V gene TRBV9; 7 bases agree with TRBD2. This sequence was found in an adult with an advanced solid tumor such as melanoma, head and neck, liver or kidney cancer. The CDR3 reads CASSWGSGSTDTQYF. Written as DNA, the CDR3 is TGTGCCAGCAGCTGGGGTAGCGGGAGCACAGATACGCAGTATTTT.